This section outlines one T cell receptor beta chain sequence together with its context. The CDR3 extends over 16 amino acids. From germline, CDR1 is WSHSY and CDR2 SAAADI. V was clipped by 0 bases and J by 1 base; unmatched bases: 4. This entry belongs to a study of blood T cell repertoires in COVID-19. The method was immunoSEQ multiplex PCR; TCRdb's version includes in-frame clones alone and lacks a portion of them. Of 380,000 or so clones listed, 70% to 90% are singletons. The receptor's source is a woman aged 25 to 45 with acute COVID-19. The sample consisted of PBMCs or T cells enriched from blood (not recorded which). The rearrangement uses TRBV10-2 and TRBJ2-3; 7 bases are shared with TRBD2. The CDR3 loop is CASSESGGGRTDTQYF. CDR3 nucleotide sequence: TGCGCCAGCAGTGAGTCGGGCGGGGGACGCACAGATACGCAGTATTTT.